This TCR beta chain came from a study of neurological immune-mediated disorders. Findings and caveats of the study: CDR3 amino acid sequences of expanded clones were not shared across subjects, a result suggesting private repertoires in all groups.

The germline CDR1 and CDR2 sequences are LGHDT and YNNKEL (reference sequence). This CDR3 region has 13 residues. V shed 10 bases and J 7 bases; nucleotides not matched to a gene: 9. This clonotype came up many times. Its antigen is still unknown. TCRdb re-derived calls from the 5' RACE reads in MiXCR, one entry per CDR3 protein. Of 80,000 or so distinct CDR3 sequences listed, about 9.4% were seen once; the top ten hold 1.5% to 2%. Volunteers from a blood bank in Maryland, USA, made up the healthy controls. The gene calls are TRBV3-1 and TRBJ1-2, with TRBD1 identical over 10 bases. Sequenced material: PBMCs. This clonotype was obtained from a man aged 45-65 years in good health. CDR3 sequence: CATSGQGKSGYTF. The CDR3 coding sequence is TGTGCCACTTCGGGACAGGGGAAGTCTGGCTACACCTTC.